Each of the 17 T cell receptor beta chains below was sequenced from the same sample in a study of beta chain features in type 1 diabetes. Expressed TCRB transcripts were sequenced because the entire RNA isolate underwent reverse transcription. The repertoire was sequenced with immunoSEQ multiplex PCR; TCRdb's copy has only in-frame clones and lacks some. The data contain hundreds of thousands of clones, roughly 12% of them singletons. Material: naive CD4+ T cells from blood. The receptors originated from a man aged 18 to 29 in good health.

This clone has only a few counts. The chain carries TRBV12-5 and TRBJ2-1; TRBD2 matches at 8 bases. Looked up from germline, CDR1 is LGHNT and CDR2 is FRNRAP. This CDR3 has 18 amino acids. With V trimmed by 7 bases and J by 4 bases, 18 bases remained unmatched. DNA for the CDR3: TGTGCTAGTGCCCAATTTTGGCTAGCGGGCGAAAGTTACAATGAGCAGTTCTTC. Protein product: CASAQFWLAGESYNEQFF.

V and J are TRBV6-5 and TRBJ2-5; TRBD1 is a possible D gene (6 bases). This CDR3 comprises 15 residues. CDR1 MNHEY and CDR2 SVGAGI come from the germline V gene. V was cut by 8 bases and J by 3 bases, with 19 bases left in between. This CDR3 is CASGRQVAKKETQYF. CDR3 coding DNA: TGTGCCAGCGGTCGACAGGTTGCCAAGAAAGAGACCCAGTACTTC.

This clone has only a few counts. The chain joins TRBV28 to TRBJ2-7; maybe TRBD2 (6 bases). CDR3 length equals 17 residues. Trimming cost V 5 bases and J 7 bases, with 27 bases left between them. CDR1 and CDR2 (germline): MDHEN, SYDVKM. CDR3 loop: CASSPLQAEGRSGEQYF. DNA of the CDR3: TGTGCCAGCAGTCCACTACAGGCGGAGGGTAGGTCGGGAGAGCAGTACTTC.

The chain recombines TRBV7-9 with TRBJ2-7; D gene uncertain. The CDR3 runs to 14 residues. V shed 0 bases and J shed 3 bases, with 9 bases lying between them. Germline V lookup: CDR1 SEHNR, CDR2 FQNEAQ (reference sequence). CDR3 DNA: TGTGCCAGCAGCTTAGCGGCCTTGTACTACGAGCAGTACTTC. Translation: CASSLAALYYEQYF.

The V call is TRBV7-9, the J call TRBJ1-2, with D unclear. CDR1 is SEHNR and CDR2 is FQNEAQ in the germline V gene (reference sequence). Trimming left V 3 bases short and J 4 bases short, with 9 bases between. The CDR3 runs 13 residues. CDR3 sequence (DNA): TGTGCCAGCAGCTTTAGCAGAAGCTATGGCTACACCTTC. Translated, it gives CASSFSRSYGYTF.

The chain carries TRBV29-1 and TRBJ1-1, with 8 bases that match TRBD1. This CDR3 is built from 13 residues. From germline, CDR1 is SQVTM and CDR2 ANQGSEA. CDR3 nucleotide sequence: TGCAGTTCCTCCGACAGGGGGAACACTGAAGCTTTCTTT. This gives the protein CSSSDRGNTEAFF.

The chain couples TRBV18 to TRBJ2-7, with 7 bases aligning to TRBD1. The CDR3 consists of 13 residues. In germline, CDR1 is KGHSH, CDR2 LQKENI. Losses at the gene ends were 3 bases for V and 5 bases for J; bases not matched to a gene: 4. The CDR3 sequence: CASSPYDRDEQYF. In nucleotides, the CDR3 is TGTGCCAGCTCACCGTATGACAGGGACGAGCAGTACTTC.

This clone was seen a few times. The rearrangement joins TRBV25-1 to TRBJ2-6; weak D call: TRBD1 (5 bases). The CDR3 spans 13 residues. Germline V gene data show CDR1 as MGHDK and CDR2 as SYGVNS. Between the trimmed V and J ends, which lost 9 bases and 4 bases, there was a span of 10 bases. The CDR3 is CASRGSGANVLTF. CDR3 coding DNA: TGTGCCAGTAGGGGATCCGGGGCCAACGTCCTGACTTTC.

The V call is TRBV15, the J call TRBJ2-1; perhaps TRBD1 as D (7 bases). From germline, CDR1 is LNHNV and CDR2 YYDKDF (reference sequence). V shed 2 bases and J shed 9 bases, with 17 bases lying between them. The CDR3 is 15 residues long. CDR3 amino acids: CATSRNNGGGGEQFF. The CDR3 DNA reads TGTGCCACCAGCAGAAATAATGGAGGGGGCGGTGAGCAGTTCTTC.

CDR3 loop: CSVLAPYYNEQFF. CDR3 bases: TGCAGCGTTCTAGCTCCCTATTACAATGAGCAGTTCTTC. V and J are TRBV29-1 and TRBJ2-1; weak D call: TRBD2 (5 bases). CDR3 length: 13 residues. CDR1 is SQVTM, CDR2 ANQGSEA, per germline. V was clipped by 5 bases and J by 4 bases, with 12 bases between them.

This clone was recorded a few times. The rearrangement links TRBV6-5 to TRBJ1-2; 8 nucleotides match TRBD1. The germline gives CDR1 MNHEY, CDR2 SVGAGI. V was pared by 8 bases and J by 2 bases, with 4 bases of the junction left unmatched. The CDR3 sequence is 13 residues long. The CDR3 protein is CASAQGANYGYTF. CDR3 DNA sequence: TGTGCCAGCGCTCAGGGGGCGAACTATGGCTACACCTTC.

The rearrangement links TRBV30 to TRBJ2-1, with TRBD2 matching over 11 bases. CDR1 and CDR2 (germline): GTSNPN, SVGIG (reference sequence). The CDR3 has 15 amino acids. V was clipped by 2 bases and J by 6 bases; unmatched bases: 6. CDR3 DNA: TGTGCCTGGAGTACCCTAGCGGGAGGTGGCAATGAGCAGTTCTTC. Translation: CAWSTLAGGGNEQFF.

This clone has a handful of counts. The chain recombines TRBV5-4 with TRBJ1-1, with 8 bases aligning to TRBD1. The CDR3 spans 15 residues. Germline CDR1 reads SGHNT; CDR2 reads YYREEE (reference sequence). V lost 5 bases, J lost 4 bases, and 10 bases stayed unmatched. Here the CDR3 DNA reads TGTGCCAGCAGTACGCCGACAGGGGTAGGCACTGAAGCTTTCTTT. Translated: CASSTPTGVGTEAFF.

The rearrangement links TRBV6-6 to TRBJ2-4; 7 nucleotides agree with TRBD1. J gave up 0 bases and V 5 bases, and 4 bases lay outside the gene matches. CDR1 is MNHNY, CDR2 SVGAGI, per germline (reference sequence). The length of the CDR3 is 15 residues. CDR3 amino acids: CASSGTGEAKNIQYF. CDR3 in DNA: TGTGCCAGCAGTGGAACAGGGGAAGCCAAAAACATTCAGTACTTC.

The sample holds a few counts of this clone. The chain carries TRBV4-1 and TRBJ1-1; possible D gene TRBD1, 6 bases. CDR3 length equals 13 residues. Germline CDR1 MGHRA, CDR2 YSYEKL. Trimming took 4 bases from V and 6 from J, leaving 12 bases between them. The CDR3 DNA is TGCGCCAGCAGCCCCCGTAGGACAGCTGAAGCTTTCTTT. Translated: CASSPRRTAEAFF.

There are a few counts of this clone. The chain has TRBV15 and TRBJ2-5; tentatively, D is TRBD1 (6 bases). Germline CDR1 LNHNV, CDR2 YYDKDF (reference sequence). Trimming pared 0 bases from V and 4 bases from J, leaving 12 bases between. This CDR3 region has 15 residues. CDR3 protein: CATSRDLRGGETQYF. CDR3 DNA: TGTGCCACCAGCAGAGACCTCAGGGGTGGAGAGACCCAGTACTTC.

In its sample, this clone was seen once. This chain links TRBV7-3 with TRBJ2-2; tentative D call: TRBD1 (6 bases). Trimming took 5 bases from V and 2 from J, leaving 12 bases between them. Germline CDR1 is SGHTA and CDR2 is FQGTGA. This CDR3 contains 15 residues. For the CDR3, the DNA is TGTGCCAGCAGCCCAGGGGCGTTAAACACCGGGGAGCTGTTTTTT. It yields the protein CASSPGALNTGELFF.